The 23 T cell receptor beta chains in this list originate from one sample, sequenced in a study of blood T cell repertoires in COVID-19. Measured with immunoSEQ multiplex PCR; TCRdb has only the in-frame clones, and not every one. This table holds around 30,000 clones, under 90% found once. The sequenced sample was peripheral blood. The receptors derive from a woman of 80 years or more with acute or convalescent COVID-19.

This clone was seen a few times. V is TRBV10-3 and J is TRBJ1-5, with TRBD1 matching over 8 bases. The CDR3 covers 19 residues. Germline trimming cut 0 bases from V and 0 bases from J; bases unmatched to any gene: 10. Germline V gene data show CDR1 as ENHRY and CDR2 as SYGVKD. In DNA, the CDR3 is TGTGCCATCAGTGAGTCGTGGGGGACAGGCTATGATAGCAATCAGCCCCAGCATTTT. The encoded protein is CAISESWGTGYDSNQPQHF.

The chain employs TRBV28 and TRBJ1-5; tentatively, D is TRBD1 (5 bases). The CDR3 contains 17 residues. The germline CDR1 and CDR2 sequences are MDHEN and SYDVKM. Trimming stripped 2 bases from V and 3 bases from J, with 17 bases between. CDR3 coding DNA: TGTGCCAGCAGTTTAGTCCGGGGGAAGGAGTTCAATCAGCCCCAGCATTTT. This gives the protein CASSLVRGKEFNQPQHF.

The chain uses TRBV19 and TRBJ2-2; TRBD1 is a possible D gene (6 bases). CDR3 length: 14 amino acids. From germline, CDR1 is LNHDA and CDR2 SQIVND (reference sequence). Trimming shortened V by 7 bases and J by 0 bases, and 9 bases separated the two germline ends. CDR3 loop: CASKTGTNTGELFF. CDR3 coding DNA: TGTGCCAGTAAAACAGGGACGAACACCGGGGAGCTGTTTTTT.

The chain carries TRBV12-3 or TRBV12-4 and TRBJ1-2; 7 bases match TRBD1. After removal of 6 bases from V and 3 bases from J, the junction contained 4 bases not matched to a gene. CDR3 length: 13 amino acids. The CDR3 DNA sequence: TGTGCCAGCAGGCAGGGGGTTGACTATGGCTACACCTTC. As protein: CASRQGVDYGYTF.

Only one count was recorded for this clone. This chain joins TRBV11-3 and TRBJ2-2, with D possibly matching TRBD1 (6 bases). The germline V gene encodes CDR1 SGHNT and CDR2 YENEEA. V was pared by 5 bases and J by 4 bases, with 14 bases between. The CDR3 sequence is 15 residues long. Written as DNA, the CDR3 is TGTGCCAGCAGCCCCACAGGGATGGGCACCGGGGAGCTGTTTTTT. Translation gives CASSPTGMGTGELFF. Full variable domain (remainder filled in from reference TRBV11-3 and TRBJ2-2): EAGVVQSPRYKIIEKKQPVAFWCNPISGHNTLYWYLQNLGQGPELLIRYENEEAVDDSQLPKDRFSAERLKGVDSTLKIQPAELGDSAVYLCASSPTGMGTGELFFGEGSRLTVL.

Of note for this clone: The junction does not match germline at one end; this may be a read error. The chain employs TRBV29-1 and TRBJ1-5; 7 nucleotides align to TRBD1. CDR1 is SQVTM, CDR2 ANQGSEA, per germline. The CDR3 runs 12 residues. The CDR3 region has the DNA TGCAGCGTTAAAGACAGGGTAGGGCCCCAGCATTTT. Encoded protein: CSVKDRVGPQHF.

This clone was recorded once. This chain links TRBV3-1 (or the pseudogene TRBV3-2) with TRBJ2-2; possible D gene TRBD1, 5 bases. V lost 3 bases and J lost 5, with 16 bases in between. Per germline, CDR1 LGHDT and CDR2 YNNKEL (reference sequence). The CDR3 length is 16 residues. The CDR3 DNA sequence: TGTGCCAGCAGCCAGGGTTTCACAGGTCGGACCGGGGAGCTGTTTTTT. The encoded protein is CASSQGFTGRTGELFF.

This clone was counted a single time. The genes are TRBV28 and TRBJ1-1, with 11 positions matching TRBD1. CDR1 is MDHEN, CDR2 SYDVKM, per germline. CDR3 length: 18 residues. V lost 2 bases to trimming and J lost 3 bases; unmatched junction nucleotides: 11. The DNA of the CDR3 is TGTGCCAGCAGTTTAACCGGACAGGGGGCTCTTTTTGACACTGAAGCTTTCTTT. It specifies CASSLTGQGALFDTEAFF.

The chain combines TRBV7-2 with TRBJ2-3; 16 bases match TRBD2. This CDR3 is built from 18 residues. Trimming at V came to 3 bases and at J to 3 bases, leaving 6 bases not matched to a gene. CDR1 and CDR2 (germline): SGHTA, FQGNSA. The CDR3 sequence is CASSFILGLAGGTDTQYF. In DNA, the CDR3 is TGTGCCAGCAGCTTCATTTTGGGACTAGCGGGAGGGACAGATACGCAGTATTTT.

The V gene is TRBV10-3, the J gene TRBJ2-3; TRBD2 is a possible D gene (5 bases). Germline V gene sequence: CDR1 ENHRY, CDR2 SYGVKD. The V end was cut by 4 bases, the J end by 0 bases, with 14 bases between. The CDR3 length is 16 residues. The CDR3 sequence is CAISGGSLTSTDTQYF. In DNA form, the CDR3 reads TGTGCCATCAGTGGTGGGAGTCTCACTAGCACAGATACGCAGTATTTT.

The chain carries TRBV5-1 and TRBJ2-1, with 7 bases fitting TRBD2. This CDR3 region has 16 residues. V shed 4 bases, J shed 4 bases, and the junction held 11 bases outside the gene matches. Germline loops: CDR1 SGHRS, CDR2 YFSETQ. The CDR3 DNA reads as TGCGCCAGCAGCCTCGAAGCGGGGACCGTTTACAATGAGCAGTTCTTC. Translated, it gives CASSLEAGTVYNEQFF.

This chain links TRBV2 with TRBJ1-1; 8 bases match TRBD1. The junction had 4 bases not matched to a gene; V was cut back by 6 bases and J by 4 bases. This CDR3 has 13 residues. Germline V gene sequence: CDR1 SNHLY, CDR2 FYNNEI. The chain's CDR3 is CASSVDRGTEAFF. The CDR3 DNA sequence: TGTGCCAGCAGCGTTGACAGGGGCACTGAAGCTTTCTTT.

The V gene is TRBV13, the J gene TRBJ2-2, with TRBD2 matching over 11 bases. V dropped 4 bases and J dropped 2; count of bases not matched to a gene: 9. The V gene's germline CDR1 is PRHDT and CDR2 FYEKMQ (reference sequence). The length of the CDR3 is 18 residues. The CDR3 sequence: CASSSILAGVRNTGELFF. The CDR3, as DNA: TGTGCCAGCAGCTCCATACTAGCGGGAGTTCGTAACACCGGGGAGCTGTTTTTT.

The chain is built from TRBV29-1 and TRBJ2-5, with a tentative D call TRBD1 (6 bases). The CDR3 has 12 residues. The germline gives CDR1 SQVTM, CDR2 ANQGSEA. The CDR3 DNA is TGCAGTGTCAGGGGTTCGGGAGAGACCCAGTACTTC. It specifies CSVRGSGETQYF. Together with reference TRBV29-1 and TRBJ2-5, the CDR3 gives the full variable domain: SAVISQKPSRDICQRGTSLTIQCQVDSQVTMMFWYRQQPGQSLTLIATANQGSEATYESGFVIDKFPISRPNLTFSTLTVSNMSPEDSSIYLCSVRGSGETQYFGPGTRLLVL.

J is TRBJ2-7 and V is TRBV6-2 or TRBV6-3, with D maybe TRBD1 (7 bases). The ends were cut back, 4 bases at V and 3 bases at J, with 16 bases in the middle. The CDR3 is made up of 15 amino acids. The germline CDR1 and CDR2 sequences are MNHEY and SVGEGT. The DNA of the CDR3 is TGTGCCAGCAGTTCGAATAACAGGGGACTCTACGAGCAGTACTTC. Translating gives CASSSNNRGLYEQYF.

The chain combines TRBV19 with TRBJ1-2; the D is unclear. Germline values: CDR1 LNHDA, CDR2 SQIVND (reference sequence). The CDR3 is 13 residues long. The V end was cut by 0 bases, the J end by 5 bases, with 7 bases between. CDR3 sequence (DNA): TGTGCCAGTAGTATAGATCTTAGTTATGGCTACACCTTC. Protein sequence: CASSIDLSYGYTF.

This chain joins TRBV4-3 and TRBJ1-6; 7 bases line up with TRBD1. The CDR3 runs 16 residues. Per germline, CDR1 LGHNA and CDR2 YSLEER. After removal of 6 bases from V and 2 bases from J, the junction contained 7 bases not matched to a gene. This CDR3 reads CASRETGTAYNSPLHF. DNA for the CDR3: TGCGCCAGCAGAGAAACCGGGACAGCCTATAATTCACCCCTCCACTTT.

V gene TRBV20-1 combines with J gene TRBJ1-6; tentatively, D is TRBD1 (6 bases). Germline V gene lookup returns CDR1 DFQATT and CDR2 SNEGSKA (reference sequence). V was pared by 3 bases and J by 10 bases, with 13 bases between. The CDR3 runs to 13 residues. The CDR3 here is CSASAGAQSPLHF. As DNA, the CDR3 is TGCAGTGCTAGTGCAGGGGCCCAATCACCCCTCCACTTT.

Regarding this clone: At the DNA level, this CDR3 is encoded by other sequences in the same sample as well. V gene TRBV7-2 combines with J gene TRBJ1-2, with a weak D call TRBD1 (6 bases). Trimming left V 3 bases short and J 8 bases short, with 13 bases between. This CDR3 spans 13 amino acids. CDR1 and CDR2 (germline): SGHTA, FQGNSA. CDR3 nucleotides: TGTGCCAGCAGCTTCCCAGGGGTGGGGGGCTACACCTTC. Amino acid sequence: CASSFPGVGGYTF. Looking up the rest from reference TRBV7-2 and TRBJ1-2 gives the full variable domain: GAGVSQSPSNKVTEKGKDVELRCDPISGHTALYWYRQSLGQGLEFLIYFQGNSAPDKSGLPSDRFSAERTGGSVSTLTIQRTQQEDSAVYLCASSFPGVGGYTFGSGTRLTVV.

Only one count was recorded for this clone. The V and J genes are TRBV15 and TRBJ2-7, with D unclear. V was shortened by 0 bases and J by 3 bases, with 9 bases between the two germline ends. CDR3 size: 14 residues. CDR1 and CDR2 (germline): LNHNV, YYDKDF (reference sequence). Here the CDR3 DNA reads TGTGCCACCAGCAGAGATCCCCAGCGCTACGAGCAGTACTTC. It is translated as CATSRDPQRYEQYF.

The chain joins TRBV9 to TRBJ2-3; 9 nucleotides align to TRBD2. Germline trimming cut 0 bases from V and 6 bases from J; bases unmatched to any gene: 5. CDR1 SGDLS and CDR2 YYNGEE come from the germline V gene. There are 15 residues in the CDR3. In DNA, the CDR3 is TGTGCCAGCAGCGTAGCTAGCGGGATTGGGGATACGCAGTATTTT. This translates into CASSVASGIGDTQYF.

CDR3 bases: TGCAGCGTTGAAAGGTGGCCCAGGGCTGTTGGCTACACCTTC. Its translation is CSVERWPRAVGYTF. The chain uses TRBV29-1 and TRBJ1-2, with D tentatively TRBD1 (5 bases). Deletions cut 2 bases from V and 7 bases from J, with 17 bases between. Germline CDR1 and CDR2: SQVTM and ANQGSEA. The CDR3 is 14 residues long.

In this sample, this clone turned up a few times. The chain links TRBV5-5 to TRBJ2-6, with D perhaps TRBD2 (5 bases). In germline, CDR1 is SGHKS, CDR2 YYEKEE (reference sequence). Trimming stripped 5 bases from V and 0 bases from J, with 9 bases between. The CDR3 is 15 residues long. CDR3 DNA sequence: TGTGCCAGCAGGACTACCATCTCTGGGGCCAACGTCCTGACTTTC. Translated, it gives CASRTTISGANVLTF. The variable domain in full, with the rest retrieved from reference TRBV5-5 and TRBJ2-6, is DAGVTQSPTHLIKTRGQQVTLRCSPISGHKSVSWYQQVLGQGPQFIFQYYEKEERGRGNFPDRFSARQFPNYSSELNVNALLLGDSALYLCASRTTISGANVLTFGAGSRLTVL.